The 25 T cell receptor beta chains listed next were all sequenced from one sample in a study of cytomegalovirus exposure and HLA in healthy donors. Vbeta (60) and Jbeta (13) primers were used in the PCR. Sequencing used immunoSEQ multiplex PCR; TCRdb keeps in-frame clones, though not all of them. Of 200,000 or so clones in the sample, approximately 78% were seen once. Material for sequencing was PBMCs. All receptors come from a woman between 45 and 60 years old in good health and CMV-seropositive.

The rearrangement links TRBV28 to TRBJ1-5; 9 nucleotides line up with TRBD1. The germline V gene encodes CDR1 MDHEN and CDR2 SYDVKM. The trim removed 2 bases at V and 9 bases at J, leaving 5 bases unmatched. This CDR3 spans 14 amino acids. The DNA for the CDR3 is TGTGCCAGCAGTTTAGGGACAGGGAACAGGCCCCAGCATTTT. Its protein product is CASSLGTGNRPQHF.

V gene TRBV30 combines with J gene TRBJ2-5, with D tentatively TRBD1 (6 bases). V lost 5 bases and J 5 bases, leaving 15 bases between the germline ends. Germline lookup yields CDR1 GTSNPN and CDR2 SVGIG (reference sequence). CDR3 length equals 13 residues. CDR3 nucleotide sequence: TGTGCCTGGGCCCAGGGGTGGGGCGAGACCCAGTACTTC. Amino acid sequence: CAWAQGWGETQYF.

The genes are TRBV10-3 and TRBJ2-1, with D possibly matching TRBD2 (7 bases). The V and J ends lost 6 bases and 12 bases respectively, with 18 bases between them. Germline lookup yields CDR1 ENHRY and CDR2 SYGVKD. This CDR3 is built from 13 residues. Written as DNA, the CDR3 is TGTGCCATCAGCGAAGGGGGGGATCAGGGGCAGTTCTTC. Translation: CAISEGGDQGQFF.

There are a few counts of this clone. The chain links TRBV7-8 to TRBJ2-3; TRBD2 matches at 9 bases. The CDR3 length is 17 residues. CDR1 and CDR2 from the germline V gene are SGHVS and FQNEAQ. V trimming: 2 bases; J trimming: 2 bases; junction bases outside the gene matches: 8. The CDR3 region has the DNA TGTGCCAGCAGCTTATCCAGACTAGCGGTGAACACAGATACGCAGTATTTT. The encoded protein is CASSLSRLAVNTDTQYF.

J is TRBJ2-1 and V is TRBV11-3; D not certain. The length of the CDR3 is 13 residues. V was pared by 0 bases and J by 5 bases, with 5 bases between. In germline, CDR1 is SGHNT, CDR2 YENEEA. The chain's CDR3 is CASSLDQDNEQFF. CDR3 in DNA: TGTGCCAGCAGCTTAGACCAGGACAATGAGCAGTTCTTC.

Only a few counts were recorded for this clone. The CDR3 DNA reads as TGTGCCAGCAGTCCTGGGACAGGGGGCGGTAAAGATACGCAGTATTTT. Protein: CASSPGTGGGKDTQYF. The rearrangement uses TRBV28 and TRBJ2-3; 12 bases are shared with TRBD1. Losses at the gene ends were 5 bases for V and 5 bases for J; bases not matched to a gene: 8. The CDR3 length is 16 residues. Germline CDR1 is MDHEN and CDR2 is SYDVKM. The variable domain in full, completed from reference TRBV28 and TRBJ2-3, reads DVKVTQSSRYLVKRTGEKVFLECVQDMDHENMFWYRQDPGLGLRLIYFSYDVKMKEKGDIPEGYSVSREKKERFSLILESASTNQTSMYLCASSPGTGGGKDTQYFGPGTRLTVL.

DNA of the CDR3: TGTGCCAGCAGCCCCGGGTCCCTTGGTGATTCACCCCTCCACTTT. Translated: CASSPGSLGDSPLHF. This chain connects TRBV9 to TRBJ1-6; D gene ambiguous. The V and J ends lost 4 bases and 8 bases respectively, with 16 bases between them. The CDR3 is 15 residues long. Germline V lookup: CDR1 SGDLS, CDR2 YYNGEE.

The V gene is TRBV6-5, the J gene TRBJ1-1; D not resolved. CDR3 length equals 14 residues. Germline V gene sequence: CDR1 MNHEY, CDR2 SVGAGI. V was clipped by 2 bases and J by 1 base, with 8 bases between them. The CDR3 DNA reads as TGTGCCAGCAGTTACGACGACACGAACACTGAAGCTTTCTTT. Its protein product is CASSYDDTNTEAFF.

This rearrangement joins TRBV7-6 to TRBJ2-4; no clear D gene. Germline V gives CDR1 SGHVS, CDR2 FNYEAQ. The V end lost 2 bases, the J end lost 0 bases, and 17 bases lay between the germline ends. This CDR3 is built from 18 residues. CDR3 in amino acids: CASSLFRDTTLAKNIQYF. CDR3 nucleotide sequence: TGTGCCAGCAGCTTATTCCGAGACACGACCCTAGCCAAAAACATTCAGTACTTC.

This clone occurred a few times. The rearrangement joins TRBV19 to TRBJ2-3; 8 nucleotides agree with TRBD1. The CDR3 contains 16 residues. V lost 1 base to trimming and J lost 0 bases; unmatched junction nucleotides: 3. Germline CDR1 LNHDA, CDR2 SQIVND (reference sequence). CDR3 coding DNA: TGTGCCAGTAGTATAGGGACAGGGACTAGCACAGATACGCAGTATTTT. Protein: CASSIGTGTSTDTQYF.

The chain recombines TRBV6-5 with TRBJ2-7; D is perhaps TRBD2 (5 bases). Germline V lookup: CDR1 MNHEY, CDR2 SVGAGI. Trimming shortened V by 10 bases and J by 2 bases, and 18 bases separated the two germline ends. This CDR3 comprises 14 residues. The CDR3 DNA sequence: TGTGCCACCCAGGTGGGAGTAAAACCCTACGAGCAGTACTTC. Amino acids: CATQVGVKPYEQYF.

With regard to this clone: The same CDR3 arises from other DNA sequences in this sample as well. The chain links TRBV9 to TRBJ2-2, with 12 bases identical to TRBD2. Germline trimming cut 4 bases from V and 5 bases from J; bases unmatched to any gene: 6. CDR1 SGDLS and CDR2 YYNGEE come from the germline V gene. The CDR3 spans 16 residues. CDR3 nucleotide sequence: TGTGCCAGCAGCTGGACTAGCGGGGCGGGAACCGGGGAGCTGTTTTTT. Translating it yields CASSWTSGAGTGELFF.

The chain combines TRBV7-2 with TRBJ2-1; tentatively, D is TRBD1 (6 bases). The CDR3 runs to 17 residues. Germline loops: CDR1 SGHTA, CDR2 FQGNSA. The V end lost 1 base, the J end lost 4 bases, and 17 bases lay between the germline ends. The CDR3 region has the DNA TGTGCCAGCAGCTTAGGAGCCGCAGGGGCCCTTTACAATGAGCAGTTCTTC. Residues: CASSLGAAGALYNEQFF.

This rearrangement joins TRBV18 to TRBJ2-7, with D maybe TRBD2 (5 bases). The CDR3 extends over 13 amino acids. Trimming left V 3 bases short and J 0 bases short, with 6 bases between. Germline V gene sequence: CDR1 KGHSH, CDR2 LQKENI. The CDR3 region has the DNA TGTGCCAGCTCACCCGGGGACTCCTACGAGCAGTACTTC. Residues: CASSPGDSYEQYF.

The chain has TRBV7-8 and TRBJ2-7; no clear D gene. In germline, CDR1 is SGHVS, CDR2 FQNEAQ. The CDR3 is 19 residues long. The V end lost 0 bases, the J end lost 0 bases, and 21 bases lay between the germline ends. The CDR3 coding sequence is TGTGCCAGCAGCTTAGCTCGGCTGTCTGAGGCCCTCCGCTCCTACGAGCAGTACTTC. This codes for CASSLARLSEALRSYEQYF.

This clone was seen a few times. This chain links TRBV25-1 with TRBJ2-7; TRBD2 matches at 14 bases. Germline V lookup: CDR1 MGHDK, CDR2 SYGVNS. J lost 4 bases, V lost 4 bases, and 3 bases had no gene match. CDR3 length: 15 residues. This chain's CDR3 is CASSGGLAGAYEQYF. The CDR3, as DNA: TGTGCCAGCAGTGGGGGACTAGCGGGAGCTTACGAGCAGTACTTC.

V gene TRBV6-5 combines with J gene TRBJ1-4, with D maybe TRBD1 (5 bases). V was cut by 6 bases and J by 7 bases, with 9 bases left in between. CDR1 is MNHEY and CDR2 is SVGAGI in the germline V gene. The CDR3 spans 12 residues. DNA for the CDR3: TGTGCCAGCAGAGGGGTGGGTGAAAAACTGTTTTTT. It specifies CASRGVGEKLFF.

Written as DNA, the CDR3 is TGCGCCAGCAGTGATGGGACAAGCATCGAGCAGTACTTC. Protein product: CASSDGTSIEQYF. The chain joins TRBV10-1 to TRBJ2-7; the D gene is possibly TRBD1 (6 bases). Germline assignment: CDR1 WNHNN and CDR2 SYGVQD (reference sequence). There are 13 residues in the CDR3. Trimming pared 3 bases from V and 6 bases from J, leaving 12 bases between.

CDR3 nucleotides: TGCGCCAGCAGATACGGGACAGGGACGGGCTACACCTTC. Translation: CASRYGTGTGYTF. The V and J genes are TRBV5-1 and TRBJ1-2; 9 nucleotides line up with TRBD1. With 5 bases clipped from V and 8 bases from J, the junction kept 7 bases outside the gene matches. CDR3 length equals 13 residues. Germline CDR1 SGHRS, CDR2 YFSETQ.

Remarks on this clone: An end of the junction does not agree with germline; a read error may underlie this. The chain links TRBV4-3 to TRBJ2-2, with TRBD2 matching 10 bases. The CDR3 has 15 residues. Germline V gene sequence: CDR1 LGHNA, CDR2 YSLEER. The chain's CDR3 is CASSQGTSAGGELLF. The CDR3 bases are TGCGCCAGCAGCCAGGGGACTAGCGCGGGCGGGGAGCTGCTTTTT.

This sequence joins TRBV5-1 and TRBJ2-4; TRBD1 matches 8 bases. This CDR3 is built from 17 residues. Germline trimming cut 2 bases from V and 0 bases from J; bases unmatched to any gene: 7. CDR1 and CDR2 from the germline V gene are SGHRS and YFSETQ. CDR3 sequence (DNA): TGCGCCAGCAGCTTTAGGACAGGGAACTTAGCCAAAAACATTCAGTACTTC. Its protein is CASSFRTGNLAKNIQYF.

V usage is TRBV28 and J usage is TRBJ2-1; 8 bases align to TRBD2. The V gene end was trimmed by 3 bases and the J gene end by 7 bases; junction bases not matched to a gene: 8. Germline V CDR1 and CDR2: MDHEN, SYDVKM. The CDR3 is 15 residues long. The CDR3 here is CASSLRYGRVNEQFF. The CDR3 DNA reads as TGTGCCAGCAGTTTGCGTTACGGGAGGGTTAATGAGCAGTTCTTC.

This clone was counted only a few times. One end of the junction fails to match germline, which may point to a read error. V usage is TRBV18 and J usage is TRBJ2-7; TRBD1 aligns across 9 bases. Germline CDR1 reads KGHSH; CDR2 reads LQKENI. This CDR3 region has 10 residues. DNA for the CDR3: TGTGCCAGCTCACCAAGGGACAGGGACTTC. Its protein is CASSPRDRDF.

The CDR3 DNA reads TGCGCCAGCAGCCGGTTACAGGGGGAGGGGACTGAAGCTTTCTTT. This encodes CASSRLQGEGTEAFF. The chain links TRBV4-1 to TRBJ1-1, with 8 bases lining up with TRBD1. The germline CDR1 and CDR2 sequences are MGHRA and YSYEKL. This CDR3 has 15 residues. After removal of 4 bases from V and 5 bases from J, the junction contained 9 bases not matched to a gene.

Notes on this clone: Mismatch with germline at one junction end may stem from a read error. V usage is TRBV27 and J usage is TRBJ2-3, with TRBD2 identical over 8 bases. CDR1 is MNHEY, CDR2 SMNVEV, per germline (reference sequence). This CDR3 spans 15 amino acids. CDR3: CASSLGLAYTDAQYF. CDR3 DNA: TGTGCCAGCAGTCTCGGACTAGCATACACAGATGCGCAGTATTTT.